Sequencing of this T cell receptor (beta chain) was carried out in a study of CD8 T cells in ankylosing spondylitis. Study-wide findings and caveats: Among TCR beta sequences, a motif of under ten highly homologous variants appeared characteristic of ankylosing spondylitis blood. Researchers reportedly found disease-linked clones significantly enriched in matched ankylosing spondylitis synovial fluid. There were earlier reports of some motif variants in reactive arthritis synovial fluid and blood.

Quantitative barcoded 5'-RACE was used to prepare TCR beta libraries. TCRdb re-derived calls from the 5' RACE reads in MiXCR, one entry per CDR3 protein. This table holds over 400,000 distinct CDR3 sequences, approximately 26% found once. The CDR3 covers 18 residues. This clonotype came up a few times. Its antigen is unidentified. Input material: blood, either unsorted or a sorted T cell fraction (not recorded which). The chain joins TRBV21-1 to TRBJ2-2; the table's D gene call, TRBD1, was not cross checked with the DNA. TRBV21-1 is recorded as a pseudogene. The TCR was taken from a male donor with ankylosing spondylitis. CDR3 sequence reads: CAITTVPYREENTGELFF. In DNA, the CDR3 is TGTGCCATCACAACTGTCCCCTACAGGGAGGAGAACACCGGGGAGCTGTTTTTT.